The sequence of this TCR beta chain was determined in a study of vaccination and CD4 T cells after COVID-19. As concerns this clonotype: Its antigen is not known.

The treatment: roughly 11-day PBMC culture with coronavirus spike peptide pools or control peptides (ViraFEST assay). The unexposed donor's CD4+ T cells were collected before the COVID-19 pandemic (2011-2018). In the ViraFEST assay, peptide-pool expansion preceded TCR sequencing of expanded clonotypes. Sequencing of the DNA from cultured CD4+ T cells was carried out with the Oncomine TCR Beta short-read assay. Genomic DNA extraction was carried out from cultured CD4+ T cells. TCRdb ran MiXCR on the PCR reads and lists one entry per CDR3 protein. This table has 9,900 or so distinct CDR3 sequences, around 30% appearing once. CDR3 length equals 17 residues. Germline V gives CDR1 MDHEN, CDR2 SYDVKM. Trimming took 6 bases from V and 3 from J; bases not matched to a gene: 12.

The chain carries TRBV28 and TRBJ1-4, with 8 nucleotides matching TRBD1. This TCR derives from a human donor in good health. Sequencing was carried out using CD4+ T cells from blood, cultured in vitro. CDR3 in amino acids: CASSNRPGTGPNEKLFF. The CDR3 DNA sequence: TGTGCCAGCAGCAACCGACCCGGGACAGGCCCTAATGAAAAACTGTTTTTT.